This TCR beta chain was identified in a study of blood T cell repertoires in COVID-19. Study in general: The United States, Italy and Spain were the sources of the acute and convalescent COVID-19 samples. PBMCs, B-cell-depleted T cells, or T cells provided the cDNA or gDNA that made up the material.

The study recruited people aged 18 to 89 years across 20 to 30 US areas. Assignment of participants to cohorts was predicated upon participant-reported clinical history. The protocol was immunoSEQ multiplex PCR, while the TCRdb copy is restricted to in-frame clones and leaves out a portion. Found here are approximately 81,000 clones, around 89% of them singletons; the top ten hold around 1.2%. The germline CDR1 and CDR2 sequences are SGHRS and YFSETQ. The CDR3 totals 15 residues. Trimming left V 0 bases short and J 0 bases short, with 10 bases between. The chain links TRBV5-1 to TRBJ2-7; weak D call: TRBD2 (6 bases). The sequencing sample was made of PBMCs or T cells enriched from blood (not recorded which). The sequence was obtained from a woman between 50 and 59 years old with acute COVID-19. The CDR3, as DNA: TGCGCCAGCAGCTTGGGGGACTCCTACTCCTACGAGCAGTACTTC. Protein: CASSLGDSYSYEQYF.